This T cell receptor beta chain was sequenced in a study of identical twins (dated by TCRdb to 2016 to 2018). General notes on the study: TCR alpha and beta repertoires from monozygotic twins, unrelated adults of various ages and cord blood were deep-sequenced to test whether fetal clonotypes persist. Replicate twin experiments were performed at different times using different library preparation protocols to rule out contamination.

Receptor libraries were prepared by 5' RACE. TCRdb shows the sequencer as Illumina HiSeq 2000. A universal primer binding site was introduced by template switching, and a unique molecular identifier was present in the final cDNA, enabling accurate counting of TCR cDNA molecules. First-strand cDNA for TCR alpha and beta chains was synthesized from specific primers in the conserved constant-segment region. To control for contamination, each cDNA library was double barcoded with a SMART-Mk sample barcode plus Illumina barcodes. Two successive PCR steps introduced TruSeq adapter sequences along with Illumina sample barcodes. The TCR alpha and beta cDNA libraries were sequenced on the Illumina HiSeq platform using custom primers. The study's own analysis went as follows. MiGEC processed the raw reads to extract unique molecular identifiers, while MiXCR was used to determine the CDR3 positions. Recombination models were inferred per individual with the repgenHMM and IGoR tools using an EM algorithm. Shared clonotypes were analyzed with the tcR package in R, and sharing was normalized by the product of cloneset sizes. To study raw recombination free of thymic and clonal selection effects, out-of-frame nonproductive sequences were analyzed. TCRdb reprocessed the public reads (quality trimming at Q25 with fastp, clone calling with MiXCR) and kept in-frame beta chains. Identical CDR3 proteins give one entry, which carries the most common genes and DNA. It is TCRdb's table, rather than the study itself, that gives the V and J calls and clone size. The sample records some 760,000 distinct CDR3 sequences, 15% to 20% of which are singletons. About an eighth of the sample is in the top ten clones.

Here V drops 4 bases and J drops 7 bases, and the junction holds 9 bases not matched to any gene. The CDR3 sequence holds 15 residues, the cysteine and phenylalanine included. CDR3 DNA is the only sequence kept; it has 45 bases, read in frame from the first base. The germline V gene encodes CDR1 SGHRS and CDR2 YFSETQ. All donors were healthy Caucasians. The twin cohort comprised three pairs of female monozygotic twins, all aged roughly 18 to 30 years. Peripheral blood mononuclear cells were the source from which RNA for the TCR libraries was isolated. Overall study outcomes, separate from this receptor: Because the same donors could not be followed over many years, the conclusions depended on cross-sectional statistical analysis. Recombination models systematically underestimated out-of-frame TCR alpha sharing in monozygotic twins but agreed with sharing between unrelated individuals. Invariant T cells such as MAIT and iNKT could partly confound zero-insertion analyses, though diverse VJ usage argued against this for most clonotypes. The excess sharing between twins in beta out-of-frame sequences was weaker because fewer shared sequences reduced the signal-to-noise ratio. Compared with coincidental sharing between unrelated individuals, an excess of low generation-probability sequences was observed among out-of-frame TCR alpha sequences shared between twins. Fewer insertions were carried by abundant cord blood beta clonotypes; a weaker similar trend was observed in young adult naive repertoires, while no such trend was observed in memory repertoires.

This clonotype was recorded a few times. Its target antigen remains unknown. Base qualities are not recorded, but no much larger clone differs from it by a single base. The same sample was also used in a study of T cells expressing NK-cell markers. The second study, in turn, reports: In sorted CD3+CD56+NKG2C+, CD3+CD56+NKG2C- and CD3+CD56-NKG2C+ T-cell subsets from 8 or 9 donors, TCR beta-chain repertoires were profiled. Seven of the eight sequenced donors were HCMV-seropositive and one was HCMV-seronegative. In several experiments an anti-gammadeltaTCR antibody was added to restrict sorting to alphabetaTCR-expressing T cells. In six donors, the dominant CD3+CD56+NKG2C+ clonotypes were among the top 10 CD8+ clonotypes and accounted for about 1.0-7.5% of CD8+ T cells. Those dominant clonotypes were again the most abundant among CD3+CD56-NKG2C+ cells in a few donors, at roughly 28.3-60.1%. Whether the expanded NKG2C-expressing T cell clones were specific for HCMV antigens was left unclear. The study sequenced eight donors, all healthy volunteers chosen at random: three men and five women. To determine HCMV serostatus, a commercial ELISA kit was used to detect HCMV-specific IgG in serum. For about 6 donors, unsorted PBMC were also used to sequence bulk peripheral blood T-cell repertoires. MIGEC handled demultiplexing of the reads and grouping by UMI, while MiTCR was used to assemble and quantify clonotypes. Only TCR cDNA sequences supported by at least two reads were kept to exclude erroneous sequences. The tcR package was used for downstream repertoire analysis, and clonotypes were matched between fractions using CDR3 nucleotide sequence together with V segment. VDJmatch was used to annotate antigen specificity against VDJdb, with one amino acid substitution in CDR3 permitted.

The sequenced material came from PBMCs. The rearrangement combines TRBV5-1 with TRBJ2-1, with TRBD2 identical over 9 junction bases. The TCR sequence derives from a woman aged 18-29 years in good health. The CDR3 in this case is CASSPGTSRINEQFF. In nucleotides, the sequence is TGCGCCAGCAGCCCCGGGACTAGCCGTATTAATGAGCAGTTCTTC.